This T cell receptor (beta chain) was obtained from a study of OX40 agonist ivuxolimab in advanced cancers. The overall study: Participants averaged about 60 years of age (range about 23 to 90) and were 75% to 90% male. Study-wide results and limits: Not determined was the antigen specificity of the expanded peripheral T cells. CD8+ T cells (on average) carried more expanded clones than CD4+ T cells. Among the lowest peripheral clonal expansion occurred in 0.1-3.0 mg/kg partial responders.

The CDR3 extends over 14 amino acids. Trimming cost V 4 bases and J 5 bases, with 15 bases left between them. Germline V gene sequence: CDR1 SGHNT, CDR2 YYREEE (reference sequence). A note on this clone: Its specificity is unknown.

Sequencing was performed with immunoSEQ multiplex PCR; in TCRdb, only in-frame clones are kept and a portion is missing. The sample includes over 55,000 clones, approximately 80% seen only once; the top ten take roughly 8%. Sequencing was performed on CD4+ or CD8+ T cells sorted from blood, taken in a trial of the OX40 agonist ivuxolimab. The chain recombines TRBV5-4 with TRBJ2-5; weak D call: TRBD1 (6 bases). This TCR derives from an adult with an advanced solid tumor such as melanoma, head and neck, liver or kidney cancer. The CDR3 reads CASSEGGSSETQYF. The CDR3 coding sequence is TGTGCCAGCAGCGAAGGGGGAAGTTCGGAGACCCAGTACTTC.